A single sample gave rise to the 3 T cell receptor beta chains below, sequenced in a study of tumor and adjacent non-tumor tissue in lung cancer. A modified ARM-PCR protocol with three rounds of nested PCR amplified TCRbeta. TCRdb fed the multiplex PCR reads into MiXCR, producing one record per CDR3 protein. The repertoire holds about 110,000 distinct CDR3 sequences, with roughly 80% as singletons. The template was RNA from unsorted bulk tissue. Sequenced sample: lung tumor tissue. Every receptor here comes from a woman aged 55-75 years with non-small cell lung cancer.

Of note for this clonotype: The junction does not match germline at one end; this may be a read error. The gene calls are TRBV20-1 and TRBJ2-1; D is tentatively TRBD1 or TRBD2 (5 bases each). CDR1 and CDR2 (germline): DFQATT, SNEGSKA (reference sequence). This CDR3 is built from 12 residues. This CDR3 is CNARDLRGEQLF. The CDR3 DNA is TGCAATGCTAGAGATTTGAGGGGTGAGCAGTTATTC.

The chain couples TRBV20-1 to TRBJ2-7, with unresolved D. Germline assignment: CDR1 DFQATT and CDR2 SNEGSKA (reference sequence). The CDR3 runs to 13 residues. CDR3 protein: CNAAVLATYEQYF. The CDR3 nucleotides are TGCAATGCCGCTGTCCTGGCGACCTACGAGCAGTACTTC.

This clonotype was seen a single time. Mismatch with germline at one junction end may stem from a read error. CDR3 bases: TGTGCCAGCAGCCCTAGGACTAGCGTAGATAGGCAGTATTTT. Encoded protein: CASSPRTSVDRQYF. The chain recombines TRBV11-2 with TRBJ2-3; 9 positions agree with TRBD2. This CDR3 is built from 14 residues. CDR1 is SGHAT, CDR2 FQNNGV, per germline.